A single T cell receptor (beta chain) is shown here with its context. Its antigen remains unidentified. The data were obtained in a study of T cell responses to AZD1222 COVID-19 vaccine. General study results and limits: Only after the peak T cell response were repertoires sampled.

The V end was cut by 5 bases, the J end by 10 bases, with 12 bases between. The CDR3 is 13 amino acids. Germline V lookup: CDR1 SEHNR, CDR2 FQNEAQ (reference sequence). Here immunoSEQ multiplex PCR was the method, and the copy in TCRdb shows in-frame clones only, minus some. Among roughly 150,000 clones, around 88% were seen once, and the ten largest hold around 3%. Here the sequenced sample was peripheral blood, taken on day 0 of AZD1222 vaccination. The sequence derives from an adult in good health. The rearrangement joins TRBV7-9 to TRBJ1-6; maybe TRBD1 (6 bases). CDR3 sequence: CASSQARGSPLHF. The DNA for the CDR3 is TGTGCCAGCAGCCAGGCAAGGGGGTCACCCCTCCACTTT.